These T cell receptor beta chains were read from a single sample in a study of T-cell reconstitution after alpha-beta-depleted transplantation in children. TCRdb independently ran MiXCR on the PCR reads; one entry per CDR3 protein. Counted here are fewer than 400,000 distinct CDR3 sequences, roughly 22% occurring once; the ten biggest clones make up 3% to 4.5%. The sample here was PBMCs from the stem cell graft donor, taken from the stem cell graft. These receptors came from a human donor who donated a stem cell graft to a child with acute myeloid leukemia. CDR3s include the opening cysteine and the closing phenylalanine or tryptophan. The order of the fields is J gene, clone size, D gene, V gene, CDR3 protein, CDR3 DNA. The D gene is left open where the match is weak. The listing skips clone size in some rows; elsewhere it reads once, few, many or a size class.

TRBJ2-3	.	TRBD1	TRBV5-1	CASSLQGPSDTQYF	TGCGCCAGCAGCCTACAGGGGCCGTCAGATACGCAGTATTTT
TRBJ2-7	few	TRBD2	TRBV11-2	CASSSPGLEWNEQYF	TGTGCCAGCAGCTCCCCGGGACTAGAATGGAACGAGCAGTACTTC
TRBJ2-1	few	.	TRBV28	CASSFSVHEQFF	TGTGCCAGCAGTTTTAGCGTGCATGAGCAGTTCTTC
TRBJ2-3	few	.	TRBV5-6	CASSSSRSTDTQYF	TGTGCCAGCAGCTCCTCAAGGAGCACAGATACGCAGTATTTT
TRBJ2-7	few	.	TRBV25-1	CASSPSVAGFSEQYF	TGTGCCAGCAGTCCGTCGGTGGCGGGATTTTCCGAGCAGTACTTC
TRBJ2-2	few	.	TRBV12-3/TRBV12-4	CASSHGELFF	TGTGCCAGCAGTCACGGGGAGCTGTTTTTT
TRBJ1-2	few	.	TRBV30	CAWSPRHYGYTF	TGTGCCTGGTCCCCTAGGCACTATGGCTACACCTTC
TRBJ2-7	few	.	TRBV20-1	CSAEPSEGGPYEQYF	TGCAGTGCCGAACCCTCCGAAGGCGGCCCCTACGAGCAGTACTTC
TRBJ2-2	.	.	TRBV6-4	CASRPGAGEAGELFF	TGTGCCAGCCGACCCGGGGCAGGGGAGGCCGGGGAGCTGTTTTTT
TRBJ2-2	.	.	TRBV7-8	CASSFRWDTGELFF	TGTGCCAGCAGCTTTAGGTGGGACACCGGGGAGCTGTTTTTT
TRBJ2-1	.	TRBD2	TRBV20-1	CSATTSGFSYNEQFF	TGCAGTGCGACGACTAGCGGGTTCTCCTACAATGAGCAGTTCTTC
TRBJ2-5	few	.	TRBV20-1	CSARAAGQTQYF	TGCAGTGCTAGAGCAGCAGGTCAGACCCAGTACTTC
TRBJ2-7	many	.	TRBV28	CASTGTPSYEQYF	TGTGCCAGTACCGGGACTCCTTCCTACGAGCAGTACTTC
TRBJ2-7	.	.	TRBV4-3	CASSQALAESSYEQYF	TGCGCCAGCAGCCAAGCACTTGCGGAGTCTTCCTACGAGCAGTACTTC
TRBJ2-5	.	TRBD2	TRBV5-1	CASRLGLAVEYTKETQYF	TGCGCCAGCAGGTTGGGACTAGCGGTCGAGTACACCAAAGAGACCCAGTACTTC
TRBJ1-2	few	.	TRBV12-3/TRBV12-4	CASSFGASYGYTF	TGTGCCAGCAGTTTCGGGGCCTCCTATGGCTACACCTTC
TRBJ1-1	few	TRBD1	TRBV29-1	CSVVLQGANTEAFF	TGCAGCGTTGTCCTACAGGGGGCCAACACTGAAGCTTTCTTT